The entry that follows covers one T cell receptor beta chain sequence. This record belongs to a study of blood T cell repertoires in COVID-19. Study background: Acute and convalescent COVID-19 specimens originated in the United States, Italy and Spain. T cells, B-cell-depleted T cells, or PBMCs supplied cDNA or gDNA.

Study processing details: Amplification from reference gene primers served as the basis for estimated nucleated cell counts. Sequencing was performed with immunoSEQ multiplex PCR; in TCRdb, only in-frame clones are kept and a portion is missing. V, J and clone size were drawn from that table, and D and trimming were deduced from the DNA. The sample has 90,000 to 120,000 clones, approximately 91% seen once. The V gene end was trimmed by 2 bases and the J gene end by 6 bases; junction bases not matched to a gene: 4. This CDR3 is 14 amino acids long. Germline CDR1 MGHRA, CDR2 YSYEKL. Sequencing was performed on peripheral blood. This rearrangement joins TRBV4-1 to TRBJ2-1; 7 nucleotides align to TRBD2. The TCR sequence derives from a woman aged 60-75 years with acute or convalescent COVID-19. The CDR3 coding sequence is TGCGCCAGCAGCCAACGGGAGGTGGGCAATGAGCAGTTCTTC. Protein product: CASSQREVGNEQFF.